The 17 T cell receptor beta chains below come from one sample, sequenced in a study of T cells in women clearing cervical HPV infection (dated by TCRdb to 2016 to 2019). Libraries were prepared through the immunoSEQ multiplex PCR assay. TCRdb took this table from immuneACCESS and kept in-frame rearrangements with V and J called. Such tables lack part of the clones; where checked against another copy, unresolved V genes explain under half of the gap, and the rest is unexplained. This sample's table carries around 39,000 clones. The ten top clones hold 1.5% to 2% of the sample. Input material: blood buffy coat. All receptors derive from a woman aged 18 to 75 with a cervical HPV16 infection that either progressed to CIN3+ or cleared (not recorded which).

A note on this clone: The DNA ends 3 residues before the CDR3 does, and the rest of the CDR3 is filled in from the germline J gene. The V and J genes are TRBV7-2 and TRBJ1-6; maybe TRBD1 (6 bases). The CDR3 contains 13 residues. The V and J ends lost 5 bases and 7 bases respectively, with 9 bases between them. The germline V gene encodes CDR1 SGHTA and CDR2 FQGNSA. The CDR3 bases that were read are TGTGCCAGCAGCCGGGACATGAATTCACCC. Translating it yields CASSRDMNSP. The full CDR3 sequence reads CASSRDMNSPLHF.

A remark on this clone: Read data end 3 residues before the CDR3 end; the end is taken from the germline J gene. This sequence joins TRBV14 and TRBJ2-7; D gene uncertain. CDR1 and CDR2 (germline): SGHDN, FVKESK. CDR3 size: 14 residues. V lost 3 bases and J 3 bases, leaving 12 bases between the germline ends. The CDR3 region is CASSHQGDFYEQYF. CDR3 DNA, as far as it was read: TGTGCCAGCAGCCATCAAGGAGACTTCTACGAG.

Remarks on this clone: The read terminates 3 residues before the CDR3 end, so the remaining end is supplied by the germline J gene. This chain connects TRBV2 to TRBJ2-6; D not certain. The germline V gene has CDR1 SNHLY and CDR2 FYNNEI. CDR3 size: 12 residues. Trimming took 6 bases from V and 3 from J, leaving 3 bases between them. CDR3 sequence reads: CASSYGANVLTF. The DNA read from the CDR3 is TGTGCCAGCAGCTATGGGGCCAACGTC.

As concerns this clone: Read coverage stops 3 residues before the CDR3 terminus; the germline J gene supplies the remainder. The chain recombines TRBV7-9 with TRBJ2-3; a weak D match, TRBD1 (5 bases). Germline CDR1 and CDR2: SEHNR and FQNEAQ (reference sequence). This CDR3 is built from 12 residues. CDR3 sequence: CASGRQRETQYF. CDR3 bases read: TGTGCCAGCGGACGACAGCGAGAGACG.

Incomplete CDR3 DNA: TGCAGTGCTCGAAGTTCTTTATGGCACAGGTACCAAGAGACG. Translation: CSARSSLWHRYQET. The CDR3 in its entirety is CSARSSLWHRYQETQYF. The V gene is TRBV20-1, the J gene TRBJ2-3; tentatively, D is TRBD1 (5 bases). The read halts 3 residues ahead of the CDR3 end, with the missing end drawn from the germline J gene. Germline V gives CDR1 DFQATT, CDR2 SNEGSKA (reference sequence). The CDR3 contains 17 residues.

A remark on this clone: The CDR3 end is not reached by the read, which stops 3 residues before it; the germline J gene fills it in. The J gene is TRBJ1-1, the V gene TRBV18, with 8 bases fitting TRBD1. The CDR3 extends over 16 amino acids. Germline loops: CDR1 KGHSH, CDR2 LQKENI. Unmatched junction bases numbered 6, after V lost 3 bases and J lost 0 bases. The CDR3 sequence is CASSPGTGHMNTEAFF. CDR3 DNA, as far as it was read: TGTGCCAGCTCACCGGGGACAGGACACATGAACACTGAA.

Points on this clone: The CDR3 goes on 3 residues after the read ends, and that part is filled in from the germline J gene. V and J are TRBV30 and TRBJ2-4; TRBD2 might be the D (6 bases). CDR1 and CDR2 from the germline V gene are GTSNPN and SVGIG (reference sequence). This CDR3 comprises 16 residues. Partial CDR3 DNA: TGTGCCTGGAGTGATACCCTGGGGACTCCTCTCTATGGT. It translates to CAWSDTLGTPLYG. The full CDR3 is CAWSDTLGTPLYGQYF.

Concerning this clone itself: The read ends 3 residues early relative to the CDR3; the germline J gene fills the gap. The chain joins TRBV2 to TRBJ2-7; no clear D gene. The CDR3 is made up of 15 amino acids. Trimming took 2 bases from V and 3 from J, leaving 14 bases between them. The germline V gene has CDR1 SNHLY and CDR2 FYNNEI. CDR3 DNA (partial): TGTGCCAGCAGTGAATCCCCATTAGCAGACTACGAG. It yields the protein CASSESPLADYE. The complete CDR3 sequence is CASSESPLADYEQYF.

The CDR3 bases that were read are TGTGCCAGCAGCCGCCTTGGACAGGGGGACGAC. It codes for CASSRLGQGDD. The full CDR3 is CASSRLGQGDDYTF. The chain recombines TRBV7-9 with TRBJ1-2, with TRBD1 matching 10 bases. The CDR3 end falls 3 residues outside the read, so it is completed with the germline J gene. Germline-derived CDR1 and CDR2 are SEHNR and FQNEAQ (reference sequence). The CDR3 covers 14 residues.

The CDR3 DNA, read in part, is TGTGCCAGCAGCGCAGGACAGGGTTCCTACGAG. Amino acids: CASSAGQGSYE. In full, the CDR3 reads CASSAGQGSYEQYF. The chain links TRBV7-9 to TRBJ2-7; 8 bases are a match to TRBD1. Read sequence stops 3 residues before the CDR3 end, and the germline J gene provides the missing end. This CDR3 has 14 amino acids. CDR1 SEHNR and CDR2 FQNEAQ come from the germline V gene (reference sequence). V shed 5 bases and J 1 base; nucleotides not matched to a gene: 4.

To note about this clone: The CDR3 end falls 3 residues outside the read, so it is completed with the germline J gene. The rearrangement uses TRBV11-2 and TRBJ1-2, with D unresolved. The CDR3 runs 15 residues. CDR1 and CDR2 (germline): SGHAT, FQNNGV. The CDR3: CASSLGGYRYNDYTF. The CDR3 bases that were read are TGTGCCAGCAGCTTAGGCGGCTACCGTTACAATGAC. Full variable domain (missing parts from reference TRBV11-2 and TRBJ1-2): EAGVAQSPRYKIIEKRQSVAFWCNPISGHATLYWYQQILGQGPKLLIQFQNNGVVDDSQLPKDRFSAERLKGVDSTLKIQPAKLEDSAVYLCASSLGGYRYNDYTFGSGTRLTVV.

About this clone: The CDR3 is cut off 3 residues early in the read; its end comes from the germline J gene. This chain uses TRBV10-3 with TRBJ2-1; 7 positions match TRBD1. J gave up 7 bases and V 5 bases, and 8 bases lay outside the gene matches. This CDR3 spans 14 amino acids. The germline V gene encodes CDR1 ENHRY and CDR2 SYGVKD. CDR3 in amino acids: CAISTRTGTNEQFF. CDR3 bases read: TGTGCCATCAGTACCAGGACAGGTACGAATGAG.

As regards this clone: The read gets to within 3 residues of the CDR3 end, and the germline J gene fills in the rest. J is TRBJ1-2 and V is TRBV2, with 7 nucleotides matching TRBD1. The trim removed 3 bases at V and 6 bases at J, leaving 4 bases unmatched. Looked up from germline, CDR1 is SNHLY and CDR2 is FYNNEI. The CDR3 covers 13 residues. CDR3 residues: CASSDQGEDGYTF. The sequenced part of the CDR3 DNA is TGTGCCAGCAGTGATCAGGGGGAGGATGGC.

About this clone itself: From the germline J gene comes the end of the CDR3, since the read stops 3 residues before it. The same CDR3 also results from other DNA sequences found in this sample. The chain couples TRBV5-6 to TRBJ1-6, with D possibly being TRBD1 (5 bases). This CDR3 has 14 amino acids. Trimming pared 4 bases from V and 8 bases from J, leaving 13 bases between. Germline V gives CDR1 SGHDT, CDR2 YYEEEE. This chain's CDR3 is CASSLERGDSPLHF. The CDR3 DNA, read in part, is TGTGCCAGCAGCCTGGAAAGGGGTGATTCACCC.

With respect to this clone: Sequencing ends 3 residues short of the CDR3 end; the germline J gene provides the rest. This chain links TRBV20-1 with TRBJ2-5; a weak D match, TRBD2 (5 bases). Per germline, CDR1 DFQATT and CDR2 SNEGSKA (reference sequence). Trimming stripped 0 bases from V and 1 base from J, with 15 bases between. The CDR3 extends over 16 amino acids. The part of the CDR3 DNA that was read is TGCAGTGCTAGAGATCCAAGGAGCGGACCCCAAGAGACC. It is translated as CSARDPRSGPQET. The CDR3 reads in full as CSARDPRSGPQETQYF.

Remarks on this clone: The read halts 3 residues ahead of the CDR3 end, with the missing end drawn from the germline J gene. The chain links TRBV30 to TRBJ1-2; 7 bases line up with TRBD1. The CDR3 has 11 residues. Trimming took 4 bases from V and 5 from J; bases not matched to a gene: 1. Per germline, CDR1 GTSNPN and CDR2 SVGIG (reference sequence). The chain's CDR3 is CAWNRGYGYTF. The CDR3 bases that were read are TGTGCCTGGAACAGGGGTTATGGC. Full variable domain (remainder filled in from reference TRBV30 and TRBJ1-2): SQTIHQWPATLVQPVGSPLSLECTVEGTSNPNLYWYRQAAGRGLQLLFYSVGIGQISSEVPQNLSASRPQDRQFILSSKKLLLSDSGFYLCAWNRGYGYTFGSGTRLTVV.

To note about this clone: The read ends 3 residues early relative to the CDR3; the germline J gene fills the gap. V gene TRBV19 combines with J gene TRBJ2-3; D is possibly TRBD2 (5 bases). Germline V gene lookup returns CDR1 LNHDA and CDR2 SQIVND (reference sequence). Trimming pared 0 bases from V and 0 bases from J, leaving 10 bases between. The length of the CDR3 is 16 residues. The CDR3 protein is CASSIEARASTDTQYF. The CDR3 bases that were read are TGTGCCAGTAGTATAGAGGCGCGGGCGAGCACAGATACG. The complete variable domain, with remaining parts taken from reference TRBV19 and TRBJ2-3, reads DGGITQSPKYLFRKEGQNVTLSCEQNLNHDAMYWYRQDPGQGLRLIYYSQIVNDFQKGDIAEGYSVSREKKESFPLTVTSAQKNPTAFYLCASSIEARASTDTQYFGPGTRLTVL.